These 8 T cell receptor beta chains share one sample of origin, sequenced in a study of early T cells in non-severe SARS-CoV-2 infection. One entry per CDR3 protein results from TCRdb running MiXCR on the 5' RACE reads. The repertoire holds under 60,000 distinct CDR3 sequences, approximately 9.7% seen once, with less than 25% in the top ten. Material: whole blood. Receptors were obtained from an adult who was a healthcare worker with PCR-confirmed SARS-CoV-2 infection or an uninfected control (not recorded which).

CDR3 bases: TGCGCCAGCAGCCAAGGAAAAAGGGGGGGTCAAGAGACCCAGTACTTC. Translated: CASSQGKRGGQETQYF. The chain employs TRBV4-1 and TRBJ2-5, with D possibly TRBD2 on 7 matching bases. Trimming removed 1 base at V and 2 bases at J, with 14 bases between. Germline V CDR1 and CDR2: MGHRA, YSYEKL. The CDR3 is 16 amino acids.

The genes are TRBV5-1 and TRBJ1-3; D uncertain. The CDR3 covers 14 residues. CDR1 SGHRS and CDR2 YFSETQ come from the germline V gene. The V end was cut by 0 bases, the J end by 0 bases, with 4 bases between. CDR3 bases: TGCGCCAGCAGCTTGGGGGCCTCTGGAAACACCATATATTTT. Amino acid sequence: CASSLGASGNTIYF.

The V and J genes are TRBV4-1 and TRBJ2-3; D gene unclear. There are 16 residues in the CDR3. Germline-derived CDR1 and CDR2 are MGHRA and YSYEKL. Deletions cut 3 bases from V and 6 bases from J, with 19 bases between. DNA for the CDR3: TGCGCCAGCAGCCAGAGACAAACATCAGACCCTGATACGCAGTATTTT. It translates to CASSQRQTSDPDTQYF.

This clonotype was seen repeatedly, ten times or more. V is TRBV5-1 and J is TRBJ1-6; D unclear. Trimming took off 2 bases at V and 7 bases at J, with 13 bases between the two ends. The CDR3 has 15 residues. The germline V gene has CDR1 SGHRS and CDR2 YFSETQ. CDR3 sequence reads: CASSFGRPGNSPLHF. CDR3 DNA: TGCGCCAGCAGCTTCGGTAGACCTGGGAATTCACCCCTCCACTTT.

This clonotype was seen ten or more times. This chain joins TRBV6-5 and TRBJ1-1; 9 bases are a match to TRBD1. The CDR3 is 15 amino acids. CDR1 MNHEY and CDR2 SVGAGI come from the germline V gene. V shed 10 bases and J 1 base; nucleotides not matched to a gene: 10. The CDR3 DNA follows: TGTGCCACCACACCGAGGACAGGGGCGAACACTGAAGCTTTCTTT. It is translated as CATTPRTGANTEAFF.

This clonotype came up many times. The CDR3 spells CAWSYGGADNEQFF. In DNA, the CDR3 is TGTGCCTGGAGCTACGGGGGGGCGGACAATGAGCAGTTCTTC. The J gene is TRBJ2-1, the V gene TRBV30; 8 bases agree with TRBD2. The CDR3 loop spans 14 amino acids. The germline V gene has CDR1 GTSNPN and CDR2 SVGIG (reference sequence). Trimming cost V 3 bases and J 5 bases; bases outside gene matches: 6.

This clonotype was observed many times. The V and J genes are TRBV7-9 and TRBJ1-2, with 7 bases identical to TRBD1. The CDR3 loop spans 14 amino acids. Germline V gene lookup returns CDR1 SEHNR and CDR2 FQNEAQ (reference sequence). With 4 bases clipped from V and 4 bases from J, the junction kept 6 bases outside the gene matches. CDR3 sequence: CASSSDRDSYGYTF. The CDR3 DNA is TGTGCCAGCAGCTCGGACCGGGACAGCTATGGCTACACCTTC.

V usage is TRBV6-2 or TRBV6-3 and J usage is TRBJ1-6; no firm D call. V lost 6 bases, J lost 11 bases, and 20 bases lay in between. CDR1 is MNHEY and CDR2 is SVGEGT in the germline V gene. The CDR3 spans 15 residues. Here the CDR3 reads CASRQTGWAGTPLHF. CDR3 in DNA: TGTGCCAGCAGGCAAACCGGATGGGCCGGCACACCCCTCCACTTT.